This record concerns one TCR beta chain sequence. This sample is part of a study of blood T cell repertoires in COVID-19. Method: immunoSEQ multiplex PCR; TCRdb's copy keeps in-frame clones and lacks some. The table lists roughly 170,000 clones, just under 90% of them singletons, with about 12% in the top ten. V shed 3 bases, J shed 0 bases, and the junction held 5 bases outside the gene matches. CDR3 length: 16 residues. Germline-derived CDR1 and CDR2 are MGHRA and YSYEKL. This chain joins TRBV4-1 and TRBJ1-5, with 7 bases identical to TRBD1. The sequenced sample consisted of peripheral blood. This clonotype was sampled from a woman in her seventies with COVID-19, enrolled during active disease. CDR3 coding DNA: TGCGCCAGCAGCCACACCGGGACAGATAGCAATCAGCCCCAGCATTTT. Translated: CASSHTGTDSNQPQHF.